The rows below give T cell receptor beta chains drawn from one sample of a study of cytomegalovirus exposure and HLA in healthy donors. The protocol was immunoSEQ multiplex PCR, while the TCRdb copy is restricted to in-frame clones and leaves out a portion. The repertoire holds tens of thousands of clones, with approximately 69% as singletons. Input material: PBMCs. These receptor sequences come from a man aged 35-49 years in good health and CMV-seropositive. Each CDR3 is given with its conserved first and last residue. A D gene is named only where the DNA matches it firmly. Only part of the rows carry a size: once, few, many, or a class if the clone is expanded.

D gene,clone size,J gene,V gene,CDR3 protein,CDR3 DNA
NA,NA,TRBJ2-1,TRBV7-9,CASSLAYGGTISEQFF,TGTGCCAGCAGCTTAGCGTACGGGGGTACGATAAGTGAGCAGTTCTTC
TRBD2,NA,TRBJ2-1,TRBV30,CASLGREAENEQFF,TGTGCCTCCCTTGGGCGGGAGGCCGAGAATGAGCAGTTCTTC
NA,NA,TRBJ2-3,TRBV28,CASSARDFSTDTQYF,TGTGCCAGCAGCGCTCGGGACTTCAGCACAGATACGCAGTATTTT
NA,NA,TRBJ2-7,TRBV28,CASSPLGSVYEQYF,TGTGCCAGCAGTCCCCTGGGGAGTGTCTACGAGCAGTACTTC
TRBD1,NA,TRBJ1-4,TRBV19,CASSVTGGGNEKLFF,TGTGCCAGTAGTGTCACAGGGGGCGGAAATGAAAAACTGTTTTTT
NA,NA,TRBJ2-5,TRBV7-2,CASSRKKYSGLPGGETQYF,TGTGCCAGCAGCCGAAAAAAGTACTCGGGACTCCCCGGGGGAGAGACCCAGTACTTC
NA,NA,TRBJ2-3,TRBV28,CASSSWAVRQTDTQYF,TGTGCCAGCAGTTCATGGGCAGTGAGGCAGACAGATACGCAGTATTTT
TRBD2,once,TRBJ2-1,TRBV4-2,CASSQDSRPTGGAFNEQFF,TGTGCCAGCAGCCAAGATTCTCGACCTACCGGGGGGGCCTTCAATGAGCAGTTCTTC
TRBD1,NA,TRBJ1-1,TRBV7-2,CASNTGTGVTEAFF,TGTGCCAGCAATACCGGGACAGGGGTCACTGAAGCTTTCTTT
NA,NA,TRBJ1-1,TRBV9,CASSGGRGDTEAFF,TGTGCCAGCAGCGGGGGCAGGGGAGACACTGAAGCTTTCTTT
NA,NA,TRBJ1-5,TRBV28,CASSLPQVNQPQHF,TGTGCCAGCAGTTTACCACAGGTCAATCAGCCCCAGCATTTT
TRBD2,few,TRBJ2-7,TRBV28,CASTLGGLAGGRNEQYF,TGTGCCAGCACCTTAGGGGGACTAGCGGGAGGGCGGAACGAGCAGTACTTC
NA,NA,TRBJ2-7,TRBV28,CASPPSPTGSSPEQYF,TGTGCCAGCCCCCCTTCCCCGACAGGTTCAAGTCCCGAGCAGTACTTC
NA,NA,TRBJ2-1,TRBV2,CASSEGLAVYNEQFF,TGTGCCAGCAGTGAAGGCCTAGCAGTCTACAATGAGCAGTTCTTC
NA,NA,TRBJ2-7,TRBV28,CASSLLAAYEQYF,TGTGCCAGCAGTTTATTGGCCGCCTACGAGCAGTACTTC
NA,NA,TRBJ2-2,TRBV28,CASSLGGSIGELFF,TGTGCCAGCAGTTTAGGGGGGAGTATCGGGGAGCTGTTTTTT
NA,medium-sized,TRBJ2-1,TRBV5-1,CASSGRNEQFF,TGCGCCAGCAGCGGGAGGAATGAGCAGTTCTTC
NA,NA,TRBJ2-3,TRBV10-2,CASSEFPPGEYRDTQYF,TGCGCCAGCAGTGAGTTCCCCCCGGGAGAGTATAGAGATACGCAGTATTTT
NA,NA,TRBJ2-6,TRBV28,CASSSLTGFNSGANVLTF,TGTGCCAGCAGTTCGTTGACAGGCTTTAACTCTGGGGCCAACGTCCTGACTTTC
TRBD2,NA,TRBJ2-1,TRBV27,CASSLGTTYNEQFF,TGTGCCAGCAGTTTAGGGACTACGTACAATGAGCAGTTCTTC
TRBD2,NA,TRBJ2-7,TRBV5-1,CASSPGTSGGRSYEQYF,TGCGCCAGCAGCCCCGGGACTAGCGGGGGCCGCTCCTACGAGCAGTACTTC
NA,NA,TRBJ2-3,TRBV28,CASSLRLLSPTDTQYF,TGTGCCAGCAGTTTACGCCTATTGAGCCCCACAGATACGCAGTATTTT
TRBD1,NA,TRBJ1-3,TRBV9,CASSARTGGRNTIYF,TGTGCCAGCAGCGCCAGGACAGGGGGCAGGAACACCATATATTTT
TRBD1,NA,TRBJ2-3,TRBV5-1,CASSRWDRESTDTQYF,TGCGCCAGCAGCCGCTGGGACAGGGAAAGCACAGATACGCAGTATTTT
NA,NA,TRBJ2-7,TRBV5-5,CASSLGLGEQYF,TGTGCCAGCAGCTTGGGACTAGGGGAGCAGTACTTC
TRBD1,NA,TRBJ2-5,TRBV5-1,CASSLRRGRGETQYF,TGCGCCAGCAGCTTGCGCAGGGGGCGGGGAGAGACCCAGTACTTC
NA,NA,TRBJ1-5,TRBV7-2,CASSSRRNQPQHF,TGTGCCAGCAGCTCTAGGCGCAATCAGCCCCAGCATTTT
TRBD1,NA,TRBJ1-2,TRBV23-1,CASSPNMRQGHNYGYTF,TGCGCCAGCAGTCCTAACATGAGACAGGGCCATAACTATGGCTACACCTTC
TRBD2,NA,TRBJ2-1,TRBV25-1,CASSERLAGGDEQFF,TGTGCCAGCAGTGAGAGGCTAGCGGGAGGGGATGAGCAGTTCTTC
NA,NA,TRBJ2-1,TRBV6-1,CASRPSSYNEQFF,TGTGCCAGCAGACCCAGCTCCTACAATGAGCAGTTCTTC
TRBD2,NA,TRBJ2-5,TRBV9,CASSPAGVGGETQYF,TGTGCCAGCAGCCCGGCGGGGGTCGGGGGAGAGACCCAGTACTTC
NA,NA,TRBJ1-4,TRBV28,CASTIGGISEKLFF,TGTGCCAGCACCATCGGGGGTATTAGTGAAAAACTGTTTTTT
NA,NA,TRBJ1-6,TRBV7-2,CASSLAGGRQIPSPLHF,TGTGCCAGCAGCTTAGCCGGGGGGCGGCAGATTCCTTCACCCCTCCACTTT
NA,NA,TRBJ2-5,TRBV28,CASSSPSIKETQYF,TGTGCCAGCAGTTCGCCTAGTATAAAGGAGACCCAGTACTTC
NA,NA,TRBJ2-7,TRBV14,CASSHPGDPFGESSYEQYF,TGTGCCAGCAGCCATCCGGGGGACCCCTTCGGAGAGAGCTCCTACGAGCAGTACTTC
NA,NA,TRBJ1-1,TRBV6-1,CASRDSEAFF,TGTGCCAGCAGAGACAGTGAAGCTTTCTTT
TRBD1,NA,TRBJ1-4,TRBV29-1,CSVAGGSYEKLFF,TGCAGCGTAGCAGGGGGCTCATATGAAAAACTGTTTTTT
NA,few,TRBJ2-7,TRBV27,CASRDLGATYEQYF,TGTGCCAGCAGGGACCTTGGGGCTACCTACGAGCAGTACTTC
NA,NA,TRBJ2-2,TRBV10-3,CASTKGEGYTGELFF,TGTGCCTCCACTAAAGGGGAAGGATACACCGGGGAGCTGTTTTTT
NA,NA,TRBJ1-4,TRBV9,CASSAQPSANEKLFF,TGTGCCAGCAGCGCACAACCCAGCGCCAATGAAAAACTGTTTTTT
TRBD2,NA,TRBJ2-5,TRBV14,CASSHGLAGGLETQYF,TGTGCCAGCAGCCATGGACTAGCGGGAGGGTTGGAGACCCAGTACTTC
NA,NA,TRBJ2-5,TRBV15,CATSRERDQETQYF,TGTGCCACCAGCAGAGAGCGGGACCAAGAGACCCAGTACTTC
NA,few,TRBJ2-2,TRBV2,CASSDYWNTGELFF,TGTGCCAGCAGTGACTACTGGAACACCGGGGAGCTGTTTTTT
TRBD1,NA,TRBJ1-5,TRBV29-1,CSVPGQGSNQPQHF,TGCAGCGTCCCGGGACAGGGGAGCAATCAGCCCCAGCATTTT
NA,NA,TRBJ1-1,TRBV28,CASSSTGTQNTEAFF,TGTGCCAGCAGTTCCACCGGGACACAAAACACTGAAGCTTTCTTT
NA,NA,TRBJ2-3,TRBV18,CASSPNSQGGTDTQYF,TGTGCCAGCTCACCCAATAGCCAGGGTGGCACAGATACGCAGTATTTT
TRBD1,NA,TRBJ1-1,TRBV2,CASSGGQGHAEAFF,TGTGCCAGCAGTGGGGGACAGGGGCACGCTGAAGCTTTCTTT
NA,few,TRBJ2-7,TRBV28,CASSLGGAAYEQYF,TGTGCCAGCAGTTTAGGGGGGGCGGCCTACGAGCAGTACTTC
TRBD1,NA,TRBJ1-1,TRBV5-1,CASSSTGTGVKAEAFF,TGCGCCAGCAGCTCCACCGGGACAGGGGTAAAGGCTGAAGCTTTCTTT
NA,NA,TRBJ2-7,TRBV27,CASSQDTPSSYEQYF,TGTGCCAGCAGTCAGGACACACCGAGCTCCTACGAGCAGTACTTC
NA,NA,TRBJ1-2,TRBV11-2,CASNPGGSGPNGYTF,TGTGCCAGCAATCCTGGGGGGTCCGGTCCCAATGGCTACACCTTC
NA,NA,TRBJ2-5,TRBV28,CASSFSFEETQYF,TGTGCCAGCAGTTTCTCCTTTGAAGAGACCCAGTACTTC
NA,once,TRBJ1-2,TRBV11-2,CASSPSGDDGYTF,TGTGCCAGCAGCCCATCAGGGGATGATGGCTACACCTTC
TRBD1,few,TRBJ1-1,TRBV9,CASKSGGTGSEGEAFF,TGTGCCAGCAAGTCTGGGGGGACAGGGTCGGAGGGTGAAGCTTTCTTT
NA,NA,TRBJ1-2,TRBV2,CASSDAYSGYTF,TGTGCCAGCAGTGATGCGTATTCGGGCTACACCTTC
NA,NA,TRBJ1-3,TRBV10-3,CAISAPGHTYLLGNTIYF,TGTGCCATCAGTGCTCCGGGACATACGTACCTCCTTGGAAACACCATATATTTT
TRBD2,NA,TRBJ2-5,TRBV4-2,CASSQDPSGGLETQYF,TGTGCCAGCAGCCAAGATCCTAGCGGGGGGCTAGAGACCCAGTACTTC
NA,NA,TRBJ1-5,TRBV7-6,CASSLDRGSGQPQHF,TGTGCCAGCAGCTTAGATAGGGGGTCGGGTCAGCCCCAGCATTTT
TRBD2,NA,TRBJ2-5,TRBV9,CASSVAGERGYQETQYF,TGTGCCAGCAGCGTAGCTGGGGAGCGGGGGTACCAAGAGACCCAGTACTTC
NA,NA,TRBJ2-7,TRBV7-8,CASSLNQGHEQYF,TGTGCCAGCAGCTTAAATCAGGGCCACGAGCAGTACTTC